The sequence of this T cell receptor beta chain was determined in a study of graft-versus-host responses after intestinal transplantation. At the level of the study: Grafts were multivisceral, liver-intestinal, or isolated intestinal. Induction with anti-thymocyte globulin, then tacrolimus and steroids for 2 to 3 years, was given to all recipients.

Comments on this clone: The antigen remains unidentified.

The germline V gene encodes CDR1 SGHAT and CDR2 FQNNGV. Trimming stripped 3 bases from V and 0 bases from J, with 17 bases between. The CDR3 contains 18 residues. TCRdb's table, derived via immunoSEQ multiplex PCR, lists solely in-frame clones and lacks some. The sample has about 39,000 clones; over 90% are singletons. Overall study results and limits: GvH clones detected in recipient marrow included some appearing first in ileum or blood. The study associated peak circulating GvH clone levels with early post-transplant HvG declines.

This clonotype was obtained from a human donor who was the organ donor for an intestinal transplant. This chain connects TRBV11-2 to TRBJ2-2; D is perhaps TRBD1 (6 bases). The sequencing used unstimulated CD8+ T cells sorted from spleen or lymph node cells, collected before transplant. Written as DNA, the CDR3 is TGTGCCAGCAGCTTCCCGGGACACGAGCTTTCGAACACCGGGGAGCTGTTTTTT. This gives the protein CASSFPGHELSNTGELFF.